This paragraph covers one T cell receptor beta chain sequence. V lost 5 bases, J lost 8 bases, and 7 bases stayed unmatched. Germline V CDR1 and CDR2: GTSNPN, SVGIG (reference sequence). The CDR3 spans 14 residues. Only in-frame clones appear in the TCRdb table, and some are missing; sequencing was by immunoSEQ multiplex PCR. The repertoire includes 220,000 or so clones, roughly 80% of them detected once, and about 1.3% sits in the top ten. The data are from a study of blood T cell repertoires in COVID-19. About the research overall: Samples of COVID-19 (acute and convalescent) were obtained from the United States, Italy and Spain. From T cells, B-cell-depleted T cells, or PBMCs came the material, which was cDNA or gDNA.

In assigning cohorts, the study relied on participant-reported clinical history. The sequence came from a woman aged 35 to 49 with acute COVID-19. The genes are TRBV30 and TRBJ1-6; 9 positions agree with TRBD1. The sequencing sample was made of PBMCs or T cells enriched from blood (not recorded which). Here the CDR3 DNA reads TGTGCCTGGGGACCGGGACAGGGATATTCACCCCTCCACTTT. It translates to CAWGPGQGYSPLHF.